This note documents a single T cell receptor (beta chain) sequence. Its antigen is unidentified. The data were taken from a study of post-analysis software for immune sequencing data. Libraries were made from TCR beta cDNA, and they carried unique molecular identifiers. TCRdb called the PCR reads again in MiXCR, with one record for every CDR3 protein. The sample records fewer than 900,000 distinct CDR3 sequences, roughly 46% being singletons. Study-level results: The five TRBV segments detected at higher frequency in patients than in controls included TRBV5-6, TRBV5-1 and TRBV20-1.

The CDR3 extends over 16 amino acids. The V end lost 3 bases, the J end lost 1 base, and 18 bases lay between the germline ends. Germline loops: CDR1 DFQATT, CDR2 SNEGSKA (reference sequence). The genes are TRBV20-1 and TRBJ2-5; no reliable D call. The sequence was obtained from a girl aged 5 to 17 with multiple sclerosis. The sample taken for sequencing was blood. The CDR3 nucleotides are TGCAGTGCTAGGATCTTAGTGGGTTCCTTCCAAGAGACCCAGTACTTC. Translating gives CSARILVGSFQETQYF.